A selection of T cell receptor beta chains follows, all from one sample in a study of T cells after yellow fever vaccination. TCRdb re-analysed the 5' RACE reads in MiXCR, keeping a single row per CDR3 protein. Found here are 600,000 to 750,000 distinct CDR3 sequences, around 12% of them singletons; the top ten hold 14% to 15%. This specimen consisted of PBMCs, obtained on the day of the yellow fever booster vaccination. These receptor sequences come from a man aged 25 to 45 who received the YFV17D yellow fever vaccine. Each CDR3 is given with its conserved first and last residue. D genes are given only for firm matches. Clone size is not always given. Where it is, it says once, few, many or a class for expanded clones.

D	size	J	V	CDR3	DNA
TRBD2	few	TRBJ2-5	TRBV7-6	CASSFLAGELRETQYF	TGTGCCAGCAGCTTTTTAGCGGGAGAACTCAGGGAGACCCAGTACTTC
-	-	TRBJ2-5	TRBV20-1	CSASHGVLAGETQYF	TGCAGTGCTAGCCATGGGGTCCTCGCGGGAGAGACCCAGTACTTC
-	few	TRBJ2-1	TRBV7-2	CASSLGQNYNEQFF	TGTGCCAGCAGCTTAGGACAGAATTACAATGAGCAGTTCTTC
TRBD2	once	TRBJ2-1	TRBV7-9	CASSHNSAGAYNEQFF	TGTGCCAGCAGCCACAATTCAGCGGGAGCCTACAATGAGCAGTTCTTC
-	few	TRBJ2-1	TRBV29-1	CSVDKRGARDSYNEQFF	TGCAGCGTTGATAAACGAGGAGCGCGAGACTCCTACAATGAGCAGTTCTTC
TRBD1	-	TRBJ2-5	TRBV9	CASSVQGAQETQYF	TGTGCCAGCAGCGTCCAGGGGGCCCAAGAGACCCAGTACTTC
-	few	TRBJ2-5	TRBV24-1	CATSDFGRDQTQYF	TGTGCCACCAGTGATTTCGGCAGGGACCAGACCCAGTACTTC
TRBD1	many	TRBJ2-1	TRBV2	CASSGDRAPNEQFF	TGTGCCAGCAGTGGGGACAGGGCTCCCAATGAGCAGTTCTTC
TRBD2	-	TRBJ2-7	TRBV7-6	CASSLGLAGGVGEQYF	TGTGCCAGCAGCTTAGGACTAGCGGGAGGGGTCGGCGAGCAGTACTTC
-	-	TRBJ2-1	TRBV5-1	CASSLGTANHEQFF	TGCGCCAGCAGCTTGGGGACAGCTAACCATGAGCAGTTCTTC
TRBD2	many	TRBJ2-1	TRBV23-1	CASSPLSGTSVHNEQFF	TGCGCCAGCAGCCCGCTCTCCGGGACTAGTGTGCACAATGAGCAGTTCTTC
TRBD2	many	TRBJ2-3	TRBV5-1	CASSKTGTSYTDTQYF	TGCGCCAGCAGCAAAACCGGGACTAGCTATACAGATACGCAGTATTTT
TRBD2	-	TRBJ2-1	TRBV20-1	CSAPPPTSGRNNEQFF	TGCAGTGCCCCCCCCCCGACTAGCGGGAGGAACAATGAGCAGTTCTTC
-	few	TRBJ2-1	TRBV4-3	CASSHEGPGHEQFF	TGCGCCAGCAGCCATGAAGGGCCGGGGCATGAGCAGTTCTTC
-	few	TRBJ1-1	TRBV14	CASSQGRGDLGAFF	TGTGCCAGCAGCCAAGGCAGGGGAGATTTGGGAGCTTTCTTT
-	-	TRBJ2-1	TRBV7-2	CASTTMGGSYNEQFF	TGTGCCAGCACCACTATGGGGGGCTCCTACAATGAGCAGTTCTTC
-	few	TRBJ2-6	TRBV2	CASISLTGVSGANVLTF	TGTGCCAGCATCAGTTTGACGGGAGTCTCTGGGGCCAACGTCCTGACTTTC
TRBD1	few	TRBJ2-1	TRBV29-1	CSAETGHYNEQFF	TGCAGCGCCGAGACAGGGCATTACAATGAGCAGTTCTTC
-	-	TRBJ1-4	TRBV20-1	CSAFQRGSEKLFF	TGCAGTGCTTTTCAGCGCGGAAGTGAAAAACTGTTTTTT
-	few	TRBJ2-7	TRBV7-9	CASSSGGGNPTEEQYF	TGTGCCAGCAGCTCTGGTGGCGGGAATCCAACTGAGGAGCAGTACTTC
-	few	TRBJ2-3	TRBV20-1	CSARDLQGVADTQYF	TGCAGTGCTAGAGATCTACAGGGTGTGGCAGATACGCAGTATTTT
-	few	TRBJ2-3	TRBV7-8	CASIGGTDTQYF	TGTGCCAGCATTGGTGGCACAGATACGCAGTATTTT
TRBD1	few	TRBJ1-2	TRBV7-9	CASSTLGQGTNYGYTF	TGTGCCAGCAGCACCCTGGGACAGGGTACTAACTATGGCTACACCTTC
-	few	TRBJ1-2	TRBV4-2	CASSQDGQSNYGYTF	TGTGCCAGCAGCCAAGACGGACAAAGTAACTATGGCTACACCTTC
-	few	TRBJ2-1	TRBV20-1	CSAWRLSNEQFF	TGCAGTGCCTGGCGTCTTTCGAATGAGCAGTTCTTC
TRBD1	few	TRBJ1-5	TRBV19	CASSIARGNQPQHF	TGTGCCAGTAGTATAGCCAGGGGGAATCAGCCCCAGCATTTT